This T cell receptor beta chain appears in the sequencing data of a study of blood T cell repertoires in COVID-19. Study-level information: There were acute and convalescent COVID-19 samples, and they came from the United States, Italy and Spain. PBMCs, B-cell-depleted T cells, or T cells were the source of the cDNA or gDNA that made up the material.

Germline V gene lookup returns CDR1 SNHLY and CDR2 FYNNEI. The CDR3 consists of 17 residues. With 0 bases clipped from V and 6 bases from J, the junction kept 8 bases outside the gene matches. Under the authors' procedure: Amplification of reference gene primers was used by the study to estimate nucleated cell counts. The data were produced by immunoSEQ multiplex PCR, yet TCRdb's version contains in-frame clones alone and is incomplete. V and J calls and clone size are as listed in that table; D and trimming were resolved from the DNA. The sample includes about 97,000 clones, roughly nine tenths of them seen just once.

The rearrangement joins TRBV2 to TRBJ1-6, with 7 bases that match TRBD1. This sequence was found in a man in his fifties or sixties with acute or convalescent COVID-19. Sequencing used peripheral blood. The CDR3 DNA is TGTGCCAGCAGTGAAGCGCCAAGGGGACAGACTAATTCACCCCTCCACTTT. Protein sequence: CASSEAPRGQTNSPLHF.